This TCR beta chain was identified in a study of T cell responses to AZD1222 COVID-19 vaccine. Assay used: immunoSEQ multiplex PCR; TCRdb lists only in-frame clones, some missing. The sample lists approximately 100,000 clones; roughly 87% were seen once. The length of the CDR3 is 15 residues. From germline, CDR1 is SGHNT and CDR2 YYREEE (reference sequence). Trimming took 5 bases from V and 4 from J; bases not matched to a gene: 9. The receptor was isolated from an adult in good health. The chain recombines TRBV5-4 with TRBJ2-1; 7 positions match TRBD1. The starting material was peripheral blood, obtained on day 0 of AZD1222 vaccination. CDR3 nucleotide sequence: TGTGCCAGCAGAGGCCCGGGACAGCCTTACAATGAGCAGTTCTTC. Translated, it gives CASRGPGQPYNEQFF.